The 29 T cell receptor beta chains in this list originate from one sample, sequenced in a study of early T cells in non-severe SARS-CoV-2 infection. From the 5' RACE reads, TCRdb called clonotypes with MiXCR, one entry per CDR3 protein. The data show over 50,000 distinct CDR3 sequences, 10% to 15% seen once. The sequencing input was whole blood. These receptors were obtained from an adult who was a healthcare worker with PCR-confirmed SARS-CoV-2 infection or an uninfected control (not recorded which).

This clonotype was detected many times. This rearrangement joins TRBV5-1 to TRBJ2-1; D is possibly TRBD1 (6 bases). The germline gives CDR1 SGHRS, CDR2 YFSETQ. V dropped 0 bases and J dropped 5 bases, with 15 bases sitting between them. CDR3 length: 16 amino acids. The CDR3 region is CASSLVGQGPHNEQFF. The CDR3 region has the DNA TGCGCCAGCAGCTTGGTAGGCCAGGGGCCCCACAATGAGCAGTTCTTC.

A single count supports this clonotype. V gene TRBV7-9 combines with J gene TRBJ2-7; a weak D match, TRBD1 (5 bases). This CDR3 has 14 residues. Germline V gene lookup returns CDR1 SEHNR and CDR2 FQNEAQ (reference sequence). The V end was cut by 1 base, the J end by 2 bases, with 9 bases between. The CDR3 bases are TGTGCCAGCAGCTTAGGGACAAGTCCCTACGAGCAGTACTTC. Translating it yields CASSLGTSPYEQYF.

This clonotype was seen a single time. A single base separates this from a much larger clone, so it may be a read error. Written as DNA, the CDR3 is TGTGTCAGCAGCCCTGGGGAGGGGGCTTTGCAGCCCCAGCATTTT. It codes for CVSSPGEGALQPQHF. The V and J genes are TRBV7-9 and TRBJ1-5; 7 nucleotides match TRBD1. The CDR3 has 15 amino acids. Looked up from germline, CDR1 is SEHNR and CDR2 is FQNEAQ (reference sequence).

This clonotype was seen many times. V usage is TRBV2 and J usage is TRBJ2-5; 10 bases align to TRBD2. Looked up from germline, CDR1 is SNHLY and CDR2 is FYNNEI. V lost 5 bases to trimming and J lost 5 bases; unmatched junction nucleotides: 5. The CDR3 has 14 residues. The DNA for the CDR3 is TGTGCCAGCAGTTCGCGGACTAGCGGTGAGACCCAGTACTTC. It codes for CASSSRTSGETQYF.

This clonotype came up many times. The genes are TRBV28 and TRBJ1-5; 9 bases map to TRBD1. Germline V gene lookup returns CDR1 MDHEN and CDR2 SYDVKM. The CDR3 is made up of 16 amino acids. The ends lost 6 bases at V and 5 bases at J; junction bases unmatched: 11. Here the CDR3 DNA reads TGTGCCAGCAGCCTACCGGGACAGGGCCCCTATCAGCCCCAGCATTTT. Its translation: CASSLPGQGPYQPQHF.

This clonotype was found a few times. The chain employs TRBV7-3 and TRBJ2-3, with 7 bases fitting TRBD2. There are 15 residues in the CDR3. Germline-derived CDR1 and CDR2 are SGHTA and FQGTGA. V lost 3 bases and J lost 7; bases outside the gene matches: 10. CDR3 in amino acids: CASSFGGGRENTQYF. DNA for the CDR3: TGTGCCAGCAGCTTCGGTGGCGGGAGAGAAAATACGCAGTATTTT.

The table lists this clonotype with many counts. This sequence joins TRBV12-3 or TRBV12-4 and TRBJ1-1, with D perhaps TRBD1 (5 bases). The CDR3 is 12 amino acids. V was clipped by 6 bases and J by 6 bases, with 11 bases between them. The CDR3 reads CASRPLGAEAFF. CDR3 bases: TGTGCCAGCAGGCCCCTGGGGGCTGAAGCTTTCTTT.

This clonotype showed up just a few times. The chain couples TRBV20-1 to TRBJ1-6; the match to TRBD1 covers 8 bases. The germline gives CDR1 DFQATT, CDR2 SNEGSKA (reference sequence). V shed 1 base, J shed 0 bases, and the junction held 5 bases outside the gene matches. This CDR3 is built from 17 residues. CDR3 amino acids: CSARAWTGSSYNSPLHF. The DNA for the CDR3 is TGCAGTGCTAGAGCCTGGACAGGGAGCTCCTATAATTCACCCCTCCACTTT.

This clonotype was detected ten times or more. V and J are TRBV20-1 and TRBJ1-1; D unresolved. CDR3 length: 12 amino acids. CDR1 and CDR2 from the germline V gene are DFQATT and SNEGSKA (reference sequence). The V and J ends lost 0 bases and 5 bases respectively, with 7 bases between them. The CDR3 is CSARDPSTEAFF. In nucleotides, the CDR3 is TGCAGTGCTAGAGACCCCAGTACTGAAGCTTTCTTT.

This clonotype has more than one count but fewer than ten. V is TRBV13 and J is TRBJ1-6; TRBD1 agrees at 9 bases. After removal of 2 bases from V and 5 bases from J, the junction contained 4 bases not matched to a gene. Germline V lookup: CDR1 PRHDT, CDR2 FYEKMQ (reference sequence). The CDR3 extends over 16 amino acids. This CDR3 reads CASSLPGQGDNSPLHF. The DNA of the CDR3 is TGTGCCAGCAGCTTACCGGGACAGGGAGATAATTCACCCCTCCACTTT.

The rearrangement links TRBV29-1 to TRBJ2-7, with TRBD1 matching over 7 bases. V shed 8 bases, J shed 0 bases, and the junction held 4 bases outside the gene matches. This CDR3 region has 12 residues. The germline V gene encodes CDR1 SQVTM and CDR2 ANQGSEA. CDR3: CSFAGGSYEQYF. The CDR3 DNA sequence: TGCAGCTTTGCAGGGGGCTCCTACGAGCAGTACTTC.

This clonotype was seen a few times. The CDR3 reads CASSVRVEQYF. Written as DNA, the CDR3 is TGTGCCAGCAGCGTTAGGGTCGAGCAGTACTTC. The chain has TRBV11-2 and TRBJ2-7; D remains unclear. This CDR3 is 11 amino acids long. Trimming removed 5 bases from V and 6 bases from J, with 8 bases in between. Per the germline V gene, CDR1 is SGHAT and CDR2 is FQNNGV. Filled out from reference TRBV11-2 and TRBJ2-7, the complete variable domain reads EAGVAQSPRYKIIEKRQSVAFWCNPISGHATLYWYQQILGQGPKLLIQFQNNGVVDDSQLPKDRFSAERLKGVDSTLKIQPAKLEDSAVYLCASSVRVEQYFGPGTRLTVT.

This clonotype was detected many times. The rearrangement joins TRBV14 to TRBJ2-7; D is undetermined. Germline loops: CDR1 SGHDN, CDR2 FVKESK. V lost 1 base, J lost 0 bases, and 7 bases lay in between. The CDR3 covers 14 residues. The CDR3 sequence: CASSQVPVSYEQYF. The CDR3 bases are TGTGCCAGCAGCCAAGTCCCGGTCTCCTACGAGCAGTACTTC.

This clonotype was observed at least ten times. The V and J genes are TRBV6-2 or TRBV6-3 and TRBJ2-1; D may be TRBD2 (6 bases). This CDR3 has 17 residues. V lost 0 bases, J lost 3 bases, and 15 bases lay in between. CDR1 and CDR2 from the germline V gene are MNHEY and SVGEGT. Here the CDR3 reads CASSYSNPGENYNEQFF. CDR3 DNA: TGTGCCAGCAGTTACTCGAATCCGGGGGAGAACTACAATGAGCAGTTCTTC.

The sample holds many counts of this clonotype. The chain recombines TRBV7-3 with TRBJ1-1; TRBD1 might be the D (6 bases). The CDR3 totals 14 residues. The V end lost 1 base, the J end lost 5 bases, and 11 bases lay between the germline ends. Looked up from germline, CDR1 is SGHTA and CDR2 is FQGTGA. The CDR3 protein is CASSLRAGETEAFF. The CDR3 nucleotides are TGTGCCAGCAGCTTAAGGGCAGGGGAAACTGAAGCTTTCTTT.

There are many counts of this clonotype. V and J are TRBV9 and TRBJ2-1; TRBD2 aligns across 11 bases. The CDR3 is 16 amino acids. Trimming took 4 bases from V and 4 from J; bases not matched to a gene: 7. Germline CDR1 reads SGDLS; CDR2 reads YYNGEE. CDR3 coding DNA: TGTGCCAGCAGCCAGGGACTAGCGGACGTATACAATGAGCAGTTCTTC. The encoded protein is CASSQGLADVYNEQFF.

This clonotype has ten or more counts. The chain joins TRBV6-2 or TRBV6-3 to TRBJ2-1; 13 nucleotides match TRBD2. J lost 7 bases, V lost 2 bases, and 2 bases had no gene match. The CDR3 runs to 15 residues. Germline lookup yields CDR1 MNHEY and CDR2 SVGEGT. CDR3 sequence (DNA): TGTGCCAGCAGTTACATACTAGCGGGGGGGAATGAGCAGTTCTTC. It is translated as CASSYILAGGNEQFF.

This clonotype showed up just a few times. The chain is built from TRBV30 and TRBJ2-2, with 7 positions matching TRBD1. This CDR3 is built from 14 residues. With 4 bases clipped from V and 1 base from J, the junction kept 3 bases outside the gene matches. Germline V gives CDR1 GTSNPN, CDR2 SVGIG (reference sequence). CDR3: CAWNRQGNTGELFF. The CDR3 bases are TGTGCCTGGAATCGACAGGGGAACACCGGGGAGCTGTTTTTT.

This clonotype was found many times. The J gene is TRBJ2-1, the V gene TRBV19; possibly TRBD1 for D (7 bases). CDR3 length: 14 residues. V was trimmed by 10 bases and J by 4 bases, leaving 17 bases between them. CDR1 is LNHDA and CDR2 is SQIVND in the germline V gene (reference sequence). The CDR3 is CATGGGRGYNEQFF. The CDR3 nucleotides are TGTGCCACAGGGGGAGGTCGTGGTTACAATGAGCAGTTCTTC.

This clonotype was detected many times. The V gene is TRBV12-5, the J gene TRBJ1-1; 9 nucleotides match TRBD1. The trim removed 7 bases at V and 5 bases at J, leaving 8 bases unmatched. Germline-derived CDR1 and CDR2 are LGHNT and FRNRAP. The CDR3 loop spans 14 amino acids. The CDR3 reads CASVRQGVGTEAFF. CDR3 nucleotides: TGTGCTAGTGTTAGACAGGGGGTTGGGACTGAAGCTTTCTTT.

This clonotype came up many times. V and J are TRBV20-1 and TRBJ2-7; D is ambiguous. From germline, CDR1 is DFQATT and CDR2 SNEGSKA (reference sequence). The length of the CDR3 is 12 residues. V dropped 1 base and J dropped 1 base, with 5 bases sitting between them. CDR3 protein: CSARAQSYEQYF. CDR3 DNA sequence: TGCAGTGCTAGAGCCCAGTCCTACGAGCAGTACTTC.

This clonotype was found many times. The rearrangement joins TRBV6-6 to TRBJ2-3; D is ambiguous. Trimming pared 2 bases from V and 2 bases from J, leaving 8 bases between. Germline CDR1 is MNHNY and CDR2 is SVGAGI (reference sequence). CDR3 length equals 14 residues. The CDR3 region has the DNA TGTGCCAGCAGTTACGGTGCATCCACAGATACGCAGTATTTT. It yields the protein CASSYGASTDTQYF.

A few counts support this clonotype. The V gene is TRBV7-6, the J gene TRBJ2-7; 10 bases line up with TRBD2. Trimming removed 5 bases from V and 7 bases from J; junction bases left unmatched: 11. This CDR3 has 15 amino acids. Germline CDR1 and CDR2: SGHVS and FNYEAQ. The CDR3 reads CASSPIAGGIREQYF. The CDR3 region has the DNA TGTGCCAGCAGCCCCATAGCGGGGGGAATTAGGGAGCAGTACTTC.

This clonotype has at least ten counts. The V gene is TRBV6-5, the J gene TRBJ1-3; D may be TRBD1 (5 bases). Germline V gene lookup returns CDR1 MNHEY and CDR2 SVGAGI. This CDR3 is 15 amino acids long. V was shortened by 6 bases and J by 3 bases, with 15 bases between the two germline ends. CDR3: CASRQVGRVGNTIYF. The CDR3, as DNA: TGTGCCAGCAGACAGGTCGGCAGGGTTGGAAACACCATATATTTT.

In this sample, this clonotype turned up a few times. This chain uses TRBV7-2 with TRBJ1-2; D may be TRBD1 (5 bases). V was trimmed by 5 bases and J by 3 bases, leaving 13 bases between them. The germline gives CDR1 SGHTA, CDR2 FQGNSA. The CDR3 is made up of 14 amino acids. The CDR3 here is CASSPGTGDYGYTF. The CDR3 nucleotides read TGTGCCAGCAGCCCGGGGACCGGAGACTATGGCTACACCTTC.

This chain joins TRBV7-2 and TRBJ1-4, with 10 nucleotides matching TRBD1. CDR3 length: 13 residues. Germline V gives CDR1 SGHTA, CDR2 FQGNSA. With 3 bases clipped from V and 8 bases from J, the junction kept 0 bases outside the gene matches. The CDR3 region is CASSLGQGEKLFF. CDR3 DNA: TGTGCCAGCAGCTTGGGACAGGGGGAAAAACTGTTTTTT.

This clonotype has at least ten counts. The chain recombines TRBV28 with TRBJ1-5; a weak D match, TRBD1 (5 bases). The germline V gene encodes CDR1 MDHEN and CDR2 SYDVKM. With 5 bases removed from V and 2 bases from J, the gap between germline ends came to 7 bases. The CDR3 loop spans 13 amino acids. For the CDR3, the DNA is TGTGCCAGCAGTCAGGGTGGCAATCAGCCCCAGCATTTT. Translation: CASSQGGNQPQHF. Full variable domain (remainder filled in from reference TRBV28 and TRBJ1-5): DVKVTQSSRYLVKRTGEKVFLECVQDMDHENMFWYRQDPGLGLRLIYFSYDVKMKEKGDIPEGYSVSREKKERFSLILESASTNQTSMYLCASSQGGNQPQHFGDGTRLSIL.

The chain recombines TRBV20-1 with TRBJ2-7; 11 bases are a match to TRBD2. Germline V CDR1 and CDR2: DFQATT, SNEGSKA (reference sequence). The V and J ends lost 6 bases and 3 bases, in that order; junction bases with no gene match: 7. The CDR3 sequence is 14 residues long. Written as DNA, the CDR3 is TGCAGTGCCGCTGCGACTAGCGGGATCTACGAGCAGTACTTC. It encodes CSAAATSGIYEQYF.

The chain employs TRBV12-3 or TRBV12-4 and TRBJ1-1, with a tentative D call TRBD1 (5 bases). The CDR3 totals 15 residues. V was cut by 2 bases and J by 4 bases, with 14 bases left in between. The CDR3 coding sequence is TGTGCCAGCAGTTTACTTGGGGGGAGTCGCACTGAAGCTTTCTTT. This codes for CASSLLGGSRTEAFF.